Listed here are 21 T cell receptor beta chains from one sample, sequenced in a study of CD8 T cells in ankylosing spondylitis. Using its own MiXCR run on the 5' RACE reads, TCRdb lists one record per CDR3 protein. The top ten hold 50% to 60% of the sample, which has 80,000 to 90,000 distinct CDR3 sequences, 27% seen once. Sequenced material: blood, either unsorted or a sorted T cell fraction (not recorded which). These receptors were taken from a male donor with ankylosing spondylitis or in good health (not recorded which).

The chain couples TRBV7-9 to TRBJ2-5; 9 bases agree with TRBD1. CDR1 and CDR2 from the germline V gene are SEHNR and FQNEAQ (reference sequence). J was trimmed by 4 bases and V by 5 bases; bases with no gene match: 2. The CDR3 has 13 residues. The CDR3 nucleotides are TGTGCCAGCAGCCGACAGGGGGTAGAGACCCAGTACTTC. Protein sequence: CASSRQGVETQYF.

A few counts support this clonotype. CDR3 residues: CASSESRGSIYGYTF. The CDR3 DNA reads as TGTGCCAGCAGTGAAAGCAGGGGGTCAATCTATGGCTACACCTTC. V is TRBV12-3 or TRBV12-4 and J is TRBJ1-2, with 7 bases that match TRBD1. The CDR3 spans 15 residues. The trim removed 5 bases at V and 4 bases at J, leaving 10 bases unmatched.

V usage is TRBV29-1 and J usage is TRBJ1-1; D remains unclear. The CDR3 runs 13 residues. Germline CDR1 SQVTM, CDR2 ANQGSEA. The germline V and J ends were trimmed by 7 bases and 4 bases, with 16 bases remaining between them. CDR3 residues: CSAGGGVGTEAFF. The DNA of the CDR3 is TGCAGCGCTGGAGGTGGGGTGGGCACTGAAGCTTTCTTT.

This chain joins TRBV24-1 and TRBJ2-1; the match to TRBD2 covers 8 bases. Unmatched junction bases numbered 7, after V lost 4 bases and J lost 3 bases. This CDR3 has 16 residues. Looked up from germline, CDR1 is KGHDR and CDR2 is SFDVKD. CDR3 sequence reads: CATSDKSGGYYNEQFF. DNA of the CDR3: TGTGCCACCAGTGACAAAAGCGGGGGCTACTACAATGAGCAGTTCTTC.

The chain joins TRBV29-1 to TRBJ1-1; D is uncertain. Germline lookup yields CDR1 SQVTM and CDR2 ANQGSEA. V was cut by 8 bases and J by 3 bases, with 10 bases left in between. The CDR3 totals 11 residues. The CDR3 loop reads CSTSRDTEAFF. CDR3 coding DNA: TGCAGCACATCTCGGGACACTGAAGCTTTCTTT.

Many counts were recorded for this clonotype. The chain couples TRBV20-1 to TRBJ2-7, with 12 positions matching TRBD2. The CDR3 covers 14 residues. The junction had 6 bases not matched to a gene; V was cut back by 5 bases and J by 4 bases. The germline V gene encodes CDR1 DFQATT and CDR2 SNEGSKA (reference sequence). CDR3 DNA: TGCAGTGCTCTTCCCGGGACTAGCGGGTACGAGCAGTACTTC. Amino acid sequence: CSALPGTSGYEQYF.

This chain connects TRBV5-1 to TRBJ2-1, with 10 bases fitting TRBD2. J lost 3 bases, V lost 2 bases, and 2 bases had no gene match. The CDR3 totals 15 residues. Looked up from germline, CDR1 is SGHRS and CDR2 is YFSETQ. The CDR3 here is CASSLSSGGYNEQFF. CDR3 DNA: TGCGCCAGCAGCTTATCTAGCGGGGGCTACAATGAGCAGTTCTTC.

This clonotype was picked up a small number of times. The gene calls are TRBV28 and TRBJ1-2, with 9 bases matching TRBD1. The CDR3 is made up of 15 amino acids. Germline V gives CDR1 MDHEN, CDR2 SYDVKM. The V and J ends lost 8 bases and 6 bases, in that order; junction bases with no gene match: 13. The chain's CDR3 is CASRQPGTGTHGYTF. The CDR3 DNA reads as TGTGCCAGCCGCCAACCCGGGACAGGGACCCATGGCTACACCTTC.

Here the CDR3 DNA reads TGTGCCAGCAGCTGGGAAGGAGTAACCGGGGAGCTGTTTTTT. Amino acid sequence: CASSWEGVTGELFF. The chain carries TRBV7-2 and TRBJ2-2; D uncertain. Germline loops: CDR1 SGHTA, CDR2 FQGNSA. V lost 4 bases, J lost 5 bases, and 11 bases lay in between. This CDR3 has 14 residues.

This clonotype was counted many times. The chain carries TRBV10-3 and TRBJ2-1; D assignment may be TRBD1 or TRBD2 (6 bases each). The CDR3 runs 14 residues. CDR1 and CDR2 from the germline V gene are ENHRY and SYGVKD. Deletions cut 6 bases from V and 8 bases from J, with 17 bases between. CDR3 DNA sequence: TGTGCCATCAGAGAAGACAGGCAGCGGGATGAGCAGTTCTTC. Encoded protein: CAIREDRQRDEQFF.

The table lists this clonotype with a few counts. In DNA form, the CDR3 reads TGCGCCAGCAGCTTGGACGGGAGGGCCCTCGACGAGCAGTACTTC. Its protein is CASSLDGRALDEQYF. The chain combines TRBV5-1 with TRBJ2-7; 8 bases match TRBD2. V was pared by 0 bases and J by 5 bases, with 7 bases of the junction left unmatched. There are 15 residues in the CDR3. Germline lookup yields CDR1 SGHRS and CDR2 YFSETQ.

In this sample, this clonotype turned up a few times. V is TRBV20-1 and J is TRBJ1-3, with no clear D. The germline V and J ends were trimmed by 0 bases and 4 bases, with 13 bases remaining between them. The CDR3 has 15 residues. Germline values: CDR1 DFQATT, CDR2 SNEGSKA (reference sequence). CDR3 in amino acids: CSARDLLLEGNTIYF. The CDR3 DNA reads as TGCAGTGCTAGAGACCTCCTTTTGGAAGGAAACACCATATATTTT.

The rearrangement joins TRBV20-1 to TRBJ1-5; D gene unclear. V was shortened by 4 bases and J by 2 bases, with 6 bases between the two germline ends. Germline CDR1 is DFQATT and CDR2 is SNEGSKA (reference sequence). This CDR3 spans 12 amino acids. Here the CDR3 DNA reads TGCAGTGCTAAACGGGGCAATCAGCCCCAGCATTTT. This encodes CSAKRGNQPQHF.

This chain joins TRBV29-1 and TRBJ1-3; D is ambiguous. This CDR3 is built from 14 residues. V was cut by 2 bases and J by 1 base, with 9 bases left in between. Germline V lookup: CDR1 SQVTM, CDR2 ANQGSEA. CDR3 protein: CSVEMGSSGNTIYF. In DNA, the CDR3 is TGCAGCGTTGAAATGGGGTCTTCTGGAAACACCATATATTTT.

In its sample, this clonotype was seen a few times. The chain has TRBV5-5 and TRBJ1-1; maybe TRBD1 (5 bases). CDR1 is SGHKS and CDR2 is YYEKEE in the germline V gene (reference sequence). Deletions cut 0 bases from V and 9 bases from J, with 12 bases between. This CDR3 spans 13 amino acids. CDR3 amino acids: CASSLGAEGKAFF. The CDR3 DNA is TGTGCCAGCAGCTTGGGGGCCGAGGGGAAAGCTTTCTTT. The complete variable domain, with remaining parts taken from reference TRBV5-5 and TRBJ1-1, reads DAGVTQSPTHLIKTRGQQVTLRCSPISGHKSVSWYQQVLGQGPQFIFQYYEKEERGRGNFPDRFSARQFPNYSSELNVNALLLGDSALYLCASSLGAEGKAFFGQGTRLTVV.

The chain has TRBV29-1 and TRBJ1-3, with 7 positions matching TRBD1. V was pared by 6 bases and J by 4 bases, with 6 bases of the junction left unmatched. There are 13 residues in the CDR3. Per the germline V gene, CDR1 is SQVTM and CDR2 is ANQGSEA. The CDR3 loop is CSVDRVGGNTIYF. Here the CDR3 DNA reads TGCAGCGTAGACAGGGTAGGCGGAAACACCATATATTTT.

The sample holds a few counts of this clonotype. This chain uses TRBV5-1 with TRBJ1-3; D call uncertain. Per the germline V gene, CDR1 is SGHRS and CDR2 is YFSETQ. V was cut by 0 bases and J by 0 bases, with 13 bases left in between. This CDR3 is 17 amino acids long. The CDR3 nucleotides are TGCGCCAGCAGCTTGGTGGGTAGGACGATCTCTGGAAACACCATATATTTT. It codes for CASSLVGRTISGNTIYF.

The CDR3 loop is CASSAVLLADTEAFF. The CDR3 coding sequence is TGCGCCAGCTCGGCAGTACTGTTAGCCGACACTGAAGCTTTCTTT. The chain uses TRBV5-1 and TRBJ1-1; D is unclear. V lost 7 bases to trimming and J lost 3 bases, with 19 bases between them. The V gene's germline CDR1 is SGHRS and CDR2 YFSETQ. The CDR3 covers 15 residues. Together with reference TRBV5-1 and TRBJ1-1, the CDR3 gives the full variable domain: KAGVTQTPRYLIKTRGQQVTLSCSPISGHRSVSWYQQTPGQGLQFLFEYFSETQRNKGNFPGRFSGRQFSNSRSEMNVSTLELGDSALYLCASSAVLLADTEAFFGQGTRLTVV.

The V and J genes are TRBV2 and TRBJ2-1, with 9 bases that match TRBD2. The CDR3 sequence is 17 residues long. Germline CDR1 and CDR2: SNHLY and FYNNEI. J lost 1 base, V lost 6 bases, and 10 bases had no gene match. CDR3 coding DNA: TGTGCCAGCAGGAAGAGTAGCGGGAGTGATTCCTACAATGAGCAGTTCTTC. This gives the protein CASRKSSGSDSYNEQFF.

This clonotype was detected only a few times. The chain uses TRBV20-1 and TRBJ1-5, with 7 bases identical to TRBD1. The CDR3 is 15 amino acids. V dropped 3 bases and J dropped 6; count of bases not matched to a gene: 11. Per germline, CDR1 DFQATT and CDR2 SNEGSKA (reference sequence). CDR3 residues: CSASPPDRPSQPQHF. As DNA, the CDR3 is TGCAGTGCTAGCCCTCCGGACAGGCCCAGTCAGCCCCAGCATTTT.

The V gene is TRBV5-1, the J gene TRBJ2-1; 10 bases line up with TRBD2. The CDR3 has 16 amino acids. Germline loops: CDR1 SGHRS, CDR2 YFSETQ. The trim removed 4 bases at V and 7 bases at J, leaving 11 bases unmatched. CDR3 protein: CASSPGWLAGVNEQFF. In nucleotides, the CDR3 is TGCGCCAGCAGCCCGGGCTGGCTAGCGGGAGTGAATGAGCAGTTCTTC.